The T cell receptor (beta chain) described here comes from a study of spatial heterogeneity in lung cancer. Study in general: Counts of TCR transcripts in tumor regions correlated strongly with a matched bulk RNA-seq T cell module score. General study findings and limits: The number of expanded tumor alpha and beta chains correlated with mutation number. Ubiquitous and regional nonsynonymous mutation counts were tracked by ubiquitous and regional expanded TCR counts, respectively.

The germline gives CDR1 SGHDN, CDR2 FVKESK. The CDR3 spans 13 residues. Deletions cut 2 bases from V and 13 bases from J, with 15 bases between. Time point noted: sample taken at primary tumor resection. Of note for this clonotype: The target antigen is unknown.

All TCR cDNA molecules were individually tagged with a unique molecular identifier. TCRdb called the 5' RACE reads again in MiXCR, with one record for every CDR3 protein. Seen here are roughly 19,000 distinct CDR3 sequences, under 7% observed once, and the top ten hold 10%. This specimen was lung tumor tissue, taken at surgery. The J gene is TRBJ2-1, the V gene TRBV14; TRBD1 might be the D (6 bases). This clonotype was sampled from a female donor with early-stage non-small cell lung cancer. The CDR3 protein is CASSQPIQGAQFF. CDR3 nucleotide sequence: TGTGCCAGCAGCCAACCCATACAGGGTGCTCAGTTCTTC.